This T cell receptor beta chain was captured by sequencing in a study of cytotoxic CD8 clonotypes in ibrutinib-treated CLL. Turning to the study itself: Response samples were drawn at a median of about 13 months of treatment, range 6 to 36.

As regards this clone: Antigen: not known.

Libraries of TCR beta were made from 1.5 to 2.5 micrograms of genomic DNA that came from cryopreserved PBMCs. Study conclusions and caveats: Under therapy, public clonotypes either contracted or stayed stable, and they were uncommon.

Sequencing sought depths of 1 in 200,000 to 1 in 1 million T cells. Assay used: immunoSEQ multiplex PCR; TCRdb lists only in-frame clones, some missing. The sample lists fewer than 75,000 clones; over 60% were seen once. The specimen comprised PBMCs, sampled after 12 months of ibrutinib treatment. The TCR originated in a human donor with chronic lymphocytic leukemia.

Here the CDR3 DNA reads TGTGCCAGCAGGACGACTTACGGAGGTACAGATACGCAGTATTTT. Protein: CASRTTYGGTDTQYF. The chain links TRBV27 to TRBJ2-3, with TRBD2 as a possible D gene (5 bases). This CDR3 comprises 15 residues. Deletions cut 6 bases from V and 3 bases from J, with 16 bases between. Germline lookup yields CDR1 MNHEY and CDR2 SMNVEV (reference sequence).